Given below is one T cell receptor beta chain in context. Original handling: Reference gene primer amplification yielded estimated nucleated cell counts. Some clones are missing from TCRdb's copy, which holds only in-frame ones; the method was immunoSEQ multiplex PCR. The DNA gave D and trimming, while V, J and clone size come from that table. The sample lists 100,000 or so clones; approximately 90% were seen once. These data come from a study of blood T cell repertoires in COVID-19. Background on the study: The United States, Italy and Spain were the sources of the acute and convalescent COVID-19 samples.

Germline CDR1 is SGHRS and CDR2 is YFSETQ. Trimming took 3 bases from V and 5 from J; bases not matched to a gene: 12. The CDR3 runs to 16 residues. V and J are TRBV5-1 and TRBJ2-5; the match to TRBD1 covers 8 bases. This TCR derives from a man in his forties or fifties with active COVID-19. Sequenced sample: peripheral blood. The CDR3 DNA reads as TGCGCCAGCAGCTCAGGGGACAGGCCCCCGTCGGAGACCCAGTACTTC. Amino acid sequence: CASSSGDRPPSETQYF.